This T cell receptor beta chain was identified during a study of blood T cells in healthy people across ages. Combining a sample-barcoded 5' primer with a J-beta primer mix, a second PCR ran for 7 to 11 cycles. TCRdb itself ran the 5' RACE reads through MiXCR, one entry per CDR3 protein. The sample lists hundreds of thousands of distinct CDR3 sequences, around 45% occurring once. Collection of around 9.3 milliliters of peripheral blood was performed for each donor. PBMCs, at least 7 million per sample, were isolated. Study-level results: Roughly linear age-related decline in beta diversity appeared, significant by age around 36.

As to this clonotype: What it binds is not known.

CDR1 and CDR2 (germline): MNHEY, SVGAGI. Trimming cost V 2 bases and J 8 bases; bases outside gene matches: 4. The CDR3 covers 14 residues. This clonotype originated in a woman in her sixties in good health. The specimen was blood. The chain links TRBV6-5 to TRBJ2-1, with 9 bases lining up with TRBD1. CDR3 in DNA: TGTGCCAGCAGTTACCGGACAGGGGCCCATGAGCAGTTCTTC. It specifies CASSYRTGAHEQFF.